A single sample is the source of the 10 T cell receptor beta chains below, sequenced in a study of Ad26.COV2.S vaccination and SARS-CoV-2 variants. Treatment noted: over 15 received Ad26.COV2.S at low or high dose, single or two shots; 5 received placebo; per-sample allocation not given. Day 63 following the first vaccine or placebo injection was when the samples were taken. Produced via immunoSEQ multiplex PCR; TCRdb's table is partial and in-frame only. The data hold about 350,000 clones, with about 87% observed a single time. The source was peripheral blood, collected in a trial of Ad26.COV2.S vaccine versus placebo. The receptors were gathered from a person aged 18 to 65 who received the Ad26.COV2.S COVID-19 vaccine or a placebo.

The rearrangement joins TRBV9 to TRBJ2-7; TRBD1 matches at 10 bases. CDR1 and CDR2 from the germline V gene are SGDLS and YYNGEE. V trimming: 3 bases; J trimming: 3 bases; junction bases outside the gene matches: 6. The CDR3 loop spans 15 amino acids. CDR3 in DNA: TGTGCCAGCAGCGCCTCCGGGACAGGGGTCTACGAGCAGTACTTC. It yields the protein CASSASGTGVYEQYF.

This clone was detected only a few times. V usage is TRBV7-8 and J usage is TRBJ1-1; no clear D. The CDR3 covers 14 residues. Germline CDR1 reads SGHVS; CDR2 reads FQNEAQ. V was shortened by 1 base and J by 2 bases, with 8 bases between the two germline ends. The CDR3: CASSLEAVNTEAFF. CDR3 nucleotide sequence: TGTGCCAGCAGCTTAGAGGCAGTTAACACTGAAGCTTTCTTT.

The chain combines TRBV27 with TRBJ1-5; 9 nucleotides align to TRBD1. CDR1 MNHEY and CDR2 SMNVEV come from the germline V gene (reference sequence). The CDR3 runs 14 residues. V was pared by 6 bases and J by 3 bases, with 3 bases of the junction left unmatched. CDR3 DNA: TGTGCCAGCAGGTTACAGGGGGCCAATCAGCCCCAGCATTTT. It is translated as CASRLQGANQPQHF.

This chain uses TRBV4-2 with TRBJ2-4; perhaps TRBD1 as D (7 bases). This CDR3 comprises 16 residues. CDR1 LGHNA and CDR2 YNFKEQ come from the germline V gene. With 1 base removed from V and 2 bases from J, the gap between germline ends came to 12 bases. The CDR3 nucleotides are TGTGCCAGCAGCCAAGTGGAGGGGGCATCCAAAAACATTCAGTACTTC. Protein sequence: CASSQVEGASKNIQYF.

The chain uses TRBV7-2 and TRBJ2-7; no reliable D call. Between the trimmed V and J ends, which lost 1 base and 0 bases, there was a span of 16 bases. The CDR3 has 17 residues. CDR1 and CDR2 (germline): SGHTA, FQGNSA. The CDR3 is CASSLVVGNPVSYEQYF. The CDR3 nucleotides are TGTGCCAGCAGCTTAGTCGTGGGGAATCCGGTCTCCTACGAGCAGTACTTC. The full variable domain, in which reference TRBV7-2 and TRBJ2-7 provide the parts outside the CDR3, is GAGVSQSPSNKVTEKGKDVELRCDPISGHTALYWYRQSLGQGLEFLIYFQGNSAPDKSGLPSDRFSAERTGGSVSTLTIQRTQQEDSAVYLCASSLVVGNPVSYEQYFGPGTRLTVT.

V usage is TRBV6-5 and J usage is TRBJ2-3, with 7 bases fitting TRBD2. V dropped 2 bases and J dropped 8; count of bases not matched to a gene: 7. This CDR3 is built from 14 residues. Germline V gene sequence: CDR1 MNHEY, CDR2 SVGAGI. The CDR3 DNA sequence: TGTGCCAGCAGTTACGCCGTGGGGGGGGGTACGCAGTATTTT. This codes for CASSYAVGGGTQYF.

The chain employs TRBV14 and TRBJ1-3; D perhaps matches TRBD1 (5 bases). CDR1 SGHDN and CDR2 FVKESK come from the germline V gene. There are 16 residues in the CDR3. The V gene lost 4 bases and the J gene lost 0 bases, with 13 bases spanning the gap. The CDR3, as DNA: TGTGCCAGCAGCCGTCGGGACTTCTCCTCTGGAAACACCATATATTTT. Its protein product is CASSRRDFSSGNTIYF.

This clone was seen only once. The rearrangement uses TRBV9 and TRBJ2-5, with 7 bases that match TRBD1. CDR1 is SGDLS and CDR2 is YYNGEE in the germline V gene. Trimming at V came to 1 base and at J to 5 bases, leaving 5 bases not matched to a gene. CDR3 length equals 14 residues. In DNA form, the CDR3 reads TGTGCCAGCAGCGTACCAGACAGGGTTGAGACCCAGTACTTC. As protein: CASSVPDRVETQYF. Full variable domain (rest looked up from reference TRBV9 and TRBJ2-5): DSGVTQTPKHLITATGQRVTLRCSPRSGDLSVYWYQQSLDQGLQFLIQYYNGEERAKGNILERFSAQQFPDLHSELNLSSLELGDSALYFCASSVPDRVETQYFGPGTRLLVL.

The chain joins TRBV4-3 to TRBJ2-1; 9 bases agree with TRBD2. The junction had 9 bases not matched to a gene; V was cut back by 4 bases and J by 5 bases. Germline CDR1 LGHNA, CDR2 YSLEER. This CDR3 is built from 16 residues. The CDR3: CASSPGGLAGNNEQFF. CDR3 DNA: TGCGCCAGCAGCCCAGGAGGGCTAGCGGGGAACAATGAGCAGTTCTTC.

This clone was observed once. The V gene is TRBV29-1, the J gene TRBJ2-5, with 8 nucleotides matching TRBD2. J was trimmed by 1 base and V by 8 bases; bases with no gene match: 6. The CDR3 is 13 residues long. Germline CDR1 and CDR2: SQVTM and ANQGSEA. This CDR3 reads CSYERGFQETQYF. CDR3 nucleotides: TGCAGCTATGAGCGGGGGTTCCAAGAGACCCAGTACTTC.